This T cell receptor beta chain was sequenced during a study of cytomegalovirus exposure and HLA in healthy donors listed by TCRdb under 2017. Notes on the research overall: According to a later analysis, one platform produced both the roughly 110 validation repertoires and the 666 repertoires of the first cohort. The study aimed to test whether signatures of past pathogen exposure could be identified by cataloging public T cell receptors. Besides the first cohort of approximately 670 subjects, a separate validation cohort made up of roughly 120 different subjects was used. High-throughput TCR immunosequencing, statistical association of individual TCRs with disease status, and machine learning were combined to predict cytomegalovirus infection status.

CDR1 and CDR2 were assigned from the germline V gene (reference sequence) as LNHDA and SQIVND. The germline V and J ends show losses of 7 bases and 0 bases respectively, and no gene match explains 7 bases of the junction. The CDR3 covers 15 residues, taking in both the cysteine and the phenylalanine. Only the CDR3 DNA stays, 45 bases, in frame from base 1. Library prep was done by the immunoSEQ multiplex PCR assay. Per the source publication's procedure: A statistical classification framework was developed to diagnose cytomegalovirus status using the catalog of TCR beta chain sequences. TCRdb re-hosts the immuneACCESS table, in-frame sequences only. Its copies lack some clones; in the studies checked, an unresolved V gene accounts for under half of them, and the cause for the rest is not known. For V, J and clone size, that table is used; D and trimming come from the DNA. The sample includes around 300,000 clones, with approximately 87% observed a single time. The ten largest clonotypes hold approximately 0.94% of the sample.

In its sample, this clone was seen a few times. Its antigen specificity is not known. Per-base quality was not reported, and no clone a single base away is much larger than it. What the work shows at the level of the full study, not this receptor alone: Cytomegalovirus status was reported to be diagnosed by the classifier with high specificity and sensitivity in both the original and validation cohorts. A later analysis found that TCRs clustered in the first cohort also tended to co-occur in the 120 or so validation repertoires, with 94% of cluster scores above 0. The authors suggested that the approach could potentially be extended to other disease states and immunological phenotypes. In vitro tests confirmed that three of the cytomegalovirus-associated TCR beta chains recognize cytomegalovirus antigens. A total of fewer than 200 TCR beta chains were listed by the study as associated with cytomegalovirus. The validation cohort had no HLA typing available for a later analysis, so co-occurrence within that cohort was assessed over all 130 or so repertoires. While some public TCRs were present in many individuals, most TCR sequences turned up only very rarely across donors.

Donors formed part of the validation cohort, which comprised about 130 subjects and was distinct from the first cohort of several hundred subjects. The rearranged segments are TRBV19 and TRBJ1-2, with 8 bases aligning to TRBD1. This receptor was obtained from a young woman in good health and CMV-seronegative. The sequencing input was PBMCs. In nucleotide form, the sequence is TGTGCCAGTACCAACGACAGGGGAGCTAACTATGGCTACACCTTC. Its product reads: CASTNDRGANYGYTF. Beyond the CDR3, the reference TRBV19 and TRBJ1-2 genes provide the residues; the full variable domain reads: DGGITQSPKYLFRKEGQNVTLSCEQNLNHDAMYWYRQDPGQGLRLIYYSQIVNDFQKGDIAEGYSVSREKKESFPLTVTSAQKNPTAFYLCASTNDRGANYGYTFGSGTRLTVV.